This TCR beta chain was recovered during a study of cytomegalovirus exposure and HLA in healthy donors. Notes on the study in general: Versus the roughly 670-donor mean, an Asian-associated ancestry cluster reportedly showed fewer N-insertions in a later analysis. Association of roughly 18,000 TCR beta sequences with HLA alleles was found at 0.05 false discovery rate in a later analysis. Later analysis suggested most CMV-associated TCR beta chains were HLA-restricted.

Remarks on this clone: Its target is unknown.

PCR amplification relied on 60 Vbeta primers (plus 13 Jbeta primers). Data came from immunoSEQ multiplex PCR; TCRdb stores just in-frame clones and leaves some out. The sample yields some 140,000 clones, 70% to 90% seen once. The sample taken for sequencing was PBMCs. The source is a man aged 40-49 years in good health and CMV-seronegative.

CDR3: CASSFGGQPSSYEQYF. The CDR3 DNA is TGTGCCAGCAGTTTTGGTGGACAGCCAAGCTCCTACGAGCAGTACTTC. The chain uses TRBV27 and TRBJ2-7; D perhaps matches TRBD1 (6 bases). The CDR3 totals 16 residues. V was cut by 3 bases and J by 0 bases, with 15 bases left in between. Germline V CDR1 and CDR2: MNHEY, SMNVEV (reference sequence).